The next 23 T cell receptor beta chains were all read from a single sample in a study of cytomegalovirus exposure and HLA in healthy donors. A multiplex PCR was run with 60 Vbeta primers and 13 Jbeta primers. Method: immunoSEQ multiplex PCR; TCRdb's copy keeps in-frame clones and lacks some. The profile shows about 120,000 clones, 81% of them singletons. Sequencing was performed on PBMCs. The origin of the receptors is a woman in her thirties in good health and CMV-seronegative.

The CDR3 loop is CSVIRADYEQYF. The DNA of the CDR3 is TGCAGCGTTATCAGGGCAGATTACGAGCAGTACTTC. The rearrangement joins TRBV29-1 to TRBJ2-7; D possibly corresponds to TRBD1 (5 bases). The CDR3 is 12 amino acids. Germline-derived CDR1 and CDR2 are SQVTM and ANQGSEA. The V gene lost 5 bases and the J gene lost 4 bases, with 12 bases spanning the gap.

The sample holds a few counts of this clone. The V call is TRBV10-2, the J call TRBJ1-1, with 7 bases matching TRBD1. Germline CDR1 is WSHSY and CDR2 is SAAADI. The trim removed 6 bases at V and 1 base at J, leaving 8 bases unmatched. This CDR3 is built from 15 residues. This chain's CDR3 is CASRRAGGKNTEAFF. The CDR3 region has the DNA TGCGCCAGCAGGCGGGCAGGGGGGAAGAACACTGAAGCTTTCTTT.

The chain carries TRBV11-2 and TRBJ1-1; no firm D call. The V gene's germline CDR1 is SGHAT and CDR2 FQNNGV. V lost 1 base to trimming and J lost 2 bases, with 14 bases between them. This CDR3 has 16 amino acids. This chain's CDR3 is CASSLAVEGTNTEAFF. For the CDR3, the DNA is TGTGCCAGCAGCTTAGCCGTCGAGGGAACCAACACTGAAGCTTTCTTT. The entire variable domain, with the rest obtained from reference TRBV11-2 and TRBJ1-1, is as follows: EAGVAQSPRYKIIEKRQSVAFWCNPISGHATLYWYQQILGQGPKLLIQFQNNGVVDDSQLPKDRFSAERLKGVDSTLKIQPAKLEDSAVYLCASSLAVEGTNTEAFFGQGTRLTVV.

This sequence joins TRBV5-1 and TRBJ2-1; perhaps TRBD2 as D (6 bases). V gave up 6 bases and J gave up 9 bases, with 22 bases separating them. The germline CDR1 and CDR2 sequences are SGHRS and YFSETQ. The length of the CDR3 is 15 residues. CDR3 region: CASMKGLQGVSEQFF. CDR3 sequence (DNA): TGCGCCAGCATGAAGGGACTCCAAGGGGTGAGTGAGCAGTTCTTC.

V gene TRBV2 combines with J gene TRBJ1-3; a possible D gene is TRBD1 (5 bases). The CDR3 loop spans 17 amino acids. CDR1 is SNHLY, CDR2 FYNNEI, per germline. V was cut by 3 bases and J by 4 bases, with 19 bases left in between. CDR3 protein: CASSERRFGTRGNTIYF. In nucleotides, the CDR3 is TGTGCCAGCAGTGAGCGCAGATTCGGGACTCGGGGAAACACCATATATTTT. The entire variable domain, with the rest obtained from reference TRBV2 and TRBJ1-3, is as follows: EPEVTQTPSHQVTQMGQEVILRCVPISNHLYFYWYRQILGQKVEFLVSFYNNEISEKSEIFDDQFSVERPDGSNFTLKIRSTKLEDSAMYFCASSERRFGTRGNTIYFGEGSWLTVV.

On this clone itself: This same CDR3 is encoded by further DNA sequences in the sample. The V gene is TRBV5-1, the J gene TRBJ1-4; the match to TRBD1 covers 7 bases. The CDR3 totals 15 residues. V gave up 0 bases and J gave up 2 bases; unmatched junction bases: 1. Germline V gene lookup returns CDR1 SGHRS and CDR2 YFSETQ. CDR3 amino acids: CASSLEGATNEKLFF. The CDR3 nucleotides are TGCGCCAGCAGCTTGGAGGGGGCTACTAATGAAAAACTGTTTTTT.

This chain joins TRBV2 and TRBJ1-2, with 7 bases fitting TRBD1. CDR3 length equals 14 residues. The germline CDR1 and CDR2 sequences are SNHLY and FYNNEI. J gave up 6 bases and V 6 bases, and 10 bases lay outside the gene matches. CDR3 sequence reads: CASRATGTDDGYTF. CDR3 bases: TGTGCCAGCAGGGCCACGGGGACAGACGATGGCTACACCTTC.

The genes are TRBV6-4 and TRBJ1-1; TRBD1 is a possible D gene (5 bases). The CDR3 contains 16 residues. Between the trimmed V and J ends, which lost 6 bases and 0 bases, there was a span of 17 bases. CDR1 is MRHNA and CDR2 is SNTAGT in the germline V gene. The CDR3, as DNA: TGTGCCAGCAGCGAAATACCGGGACTCTTGAACACTGAAGCTTTCTTT. This encodes CASSEIPGLLNTEAFF.

The gene calls are TRBV27 and TRBJ1-4; 7 bases are shared with TRBD1. CDR1 is MNHEY and CDR2 is SMNVEV in the germline V gene (reference sequence). V was pared by 4 bases and J by 3 bases, with 11 bases of the junction left unmatched. The CDR3 length is 17 residues. The CDR3, as DNA: TGTGCCAGCAGTTCTAATGATCCGGGACAGTCTAATGAAAAACTGTTTTTT. As protein: CASSSNDPGQSNEKLFF.

V usage is TRBV7-3 and J usage is TRBJ2-2; weak D call: TRBD1 (6 bases). The CDR3 runs to 13 residues. Germline V CDR1 and CDR2: SGHTA, FQGTGA. Trimming removed 5 bases at V and 3 bases at J, with 7 bases between. This CDR3 is CASSPGDTGELFF. CDR3 in DNA: TGTGCCAGCAGCCCAGGGGACACCGGGGAGCTGTTTTTT. The full variable domain, with the rest looked up from reference TRBV7-3 and TRBJ2-2, is GAGVSQTPSNKVTEKGKYVELRCDPISGHTALYWYRQSLGQGPEFLIYFQGTGAADDSGLPNDRFFAVRPEGSVSTLKIQRTERGDSAVYLCASSPGDTGELFFGEGSRLTVL.

The V and J genes are TRBV5-4 and TRBJ2-7, with a weak D call TRBD2 (6 bases). Germline loops: CDR1 SGHNT, CDR2 YYREEE (reference sequence). This CDR3 has 14 residues. Between the trimmed V and J ends, which lost 6 bases and 6 bases, there was a span of 19 bases. The CDR3 protein is CASIPAGRKGEQYF. CDR3 DNA sequence: TGTGCCAGCATCCCGGCCGGGAGAAAGGGCGAGCAGTACTTC.

This clone was observed a handful of times. The chain uses TRBV6-5 and TRBJ2-1; a possible D gene is TRBD1 (5 bases). V lost 0 bases and J 10 bases, leaving 10 bases between the germline ends. The CDR3 covers 13 residues. Germline values: CDR1 MNHEY, CDR2 SVGAGI. In DNA, the CDR3 is TGTGCCAGCAGTTACTCGACAGCGCCAGAGCAGTTCTTC. Its translation: CASSYSTAPEQFF.

The chain uses TRBV18 and TRBJ2-1; 8 bases map to TRBD2. The junction had 6 bases not matched to a gene; V was cut back by 3 bases and J by 8 bases. This CDR3 comprises 14 residues. The germline V gene encodes CDR1 KGHSH and CDR2 LQKENI. CDR3: CASSPSGMGDEQFF. CDR3 bases: TGTGCCAGCTCACCTAGCGGGATGGGGGATGAGCAGTTCTTC.

The chain links TRBV5-1 to TRBJ2-2; TRBD2 matches 10 bases. V trimming: 4 bases; J trimming: 2 bases; junction bases outside the gene matches: 5. The CDR3 has 16 amino acids. CDR1 is SGHRS, CDR2 YFSETQ, per germline. The CDR3 DNA is TGCGCCAGCAGCGTCCTAGCGGGAGAAAACACCGGGGAGCTGTTTTTT. This encodes CASSVLAGENTGELFF.

This chain uses TRBV18 with TRBJ1-5; D is uncertain. The CDR3 is 13 residues long. Germline loops: CDR1 KGHSH, CDR2 LQKENI. Trimming took off 3 bases at V and 5 bases at J, with 8 bases between the two ends. CDR3: CASSPSGDQPQHF. The CDR3 coding sequence is TGTGCCAGCTCACCCTCCGGTGATCAGCCCCAGCATTTT.

This chain links TRBV4-3 with TRBJ2-1; the match to TRBD2 covers 7 bases. Unmatched junction bases numbered 6, after V lost 1 base and J lost 6 bases. Germline CDR1 is LGHNA and CDR2 is YSLEER. The CDR3 consists of 15 residues. The CDR3 sequence is CASSQARTSLNEQFF. CDR3 nucleotides: TGCGCCAGCAGCCAAGCCCGGACTAGTCTCAATGAGCAGTTCTTC.

This clone was recorded once. The chain recombines TRBV7-3 with TRBJ2-7; TRBD2 aligns across 7 bases. Germline-derived CDR1 and CDR2 are SGHTA and FQGTGA. This CDR3 is built from 18 residues. V lost 5 bases to trimming and J lost 0 bases; unmatched junction nucleotides: 16. This CDR3 reads CASSAREESFGSSYEQYF. As DNA, the CDR3 is TGTGCCAGCAGCGCCCGGGAGGAAAGCTTTGGGAGCTCCTACGAGCAGTACTTC. The full variable domain, with the rest looked up from reference TRBV7-3 and TRBJ2-7, is GAGVSQTPSNKVTEKGKYVELRCDPISGHTALYWYRQSLGQGPEFLIYFQGTGAADDSGLPNDRFFAVRPEGSVSTLKIQRTERGDSAVYLCASSAREESFGSSYEQYFGPGTRLTVT.

This clone has only one observation. The genes are TRBV4-1 and TRBJ2-1; tentative D call: TRBD2 (6 bases). The ends were cut back, 0 bases at V and 10 bases at J, with 16 bases in the middle. The CDR3 is 15 amino acids. Germline assignment: CDR1 MGHRA and CDR2 YSYEKL. The CDR3 reads CASSQDGGAEGEQFF. The CDR3 nucleotides are TGCGCCAGCAGCCAAGATGGCGGGGCTGAAGGGGAGCAGTTCTTC.

The CDR3 reads CASSQETGAGYGYTF. The CDR3 DNA follows: TGCGCCAGCAGCCAAGAAACAGGGGCTGGCTATGGCTACACCTTC. The chain is built from TRBV4-1 and TRBJ1-2, with 7 positions matching TRBD1. The CDR3 loop spans 15 amino acids. Germline CDR1 and CDR2: MGHRA and YSYEKL. The trim removed 0 bases at V and 4 bases at J, leaving 5 bases unmatched.

This clone was recorded only once. The V gene is TRBV5-8, the J gene TRBJ2-7, with 9 bases fitting TRBD1. The CDR3 spans 16 residues. Germline V gene data show CDR1 as SGHTS and CDR2 as YDEGEE. Trimming cost V 0 bases and J 2 bases; bases outside gene matches: 6. The CDR3 sequence: CASSLGGQGRTYEQYF. The CDR3 DNA reads TGTGCCAGCAGCTTGGGTGGACAGGGGAGAACCTACGAGCAGTACTTC.

In DNA form, the CDR3 reads TGCGCCAGCAGCCAAGATGGCAAGGGAGAAGAGACCCAGTACTTC. Translation: CASSQDGKGEETQYF. The chain combines TRBV4-1 with TRBJ2-5; D might be TRBD2 (5 bases). This CDR3 has 15 residues. Germline V gene sequence: CDR1 MGHRA, CDR2 YSYEKL. V lost 0 bases and J 3 bases, leaving 11 bases between the germline ends.

This clone was seen only once. The chain couples TRBV4-3 to TRBJ2-3; no clear D. This CDR3 has 15 amino acids. The V end was cut by 1 base, the J end by 4 bases, with 12 bases between. Looked up from germline, CDR1 is LGHNA and CDR2 is YSLEER. The CDR3: CASSQGGLRPDTQYF. The CDR3 DNA reads as TGCGCCAGCAGCCAAGGTGGGCTCCGGCCAGATACGCAGTATTTT.

This clone was seen at least ten times. The chain employs TRBV5-4 and TRBJ1-1; perhaps TRBD1 as D (5 bases). The V and J ends lost 4 bases and 3 bases respectively, with 13 bases between them. There are 14 residues in the CDR3. The germline V gene encodes CDR1 SGHNT and CDR2 YYREEE (reference sequence). CDR3 nucleotide sequence: TGTGCCAGCAGCAATCCCCTCAGGGACACTGAAGCTTTCTTT. Amino acid sequence: CASSNPLRDTEAFF.